The clone carrying this TCR beta chain occurred once. This sample stems from a study of T cell changes during pregnancy in multiple sclerosis. Assay: immunoSEQ multiplex PCR; the TCRdb copy retains only in-frame clones and omits some. Of 90,000 to 130,000 clones detected, more than 85% appear once; the ten largest clones hold 1.5%. This CDR3 comprises 15 residues. CDR1 is ENHRY, CDR2 SYGVKD, per germline. V lost 4 bases to trimming and J lost 3 bases; unmatched junction nucleotides: 7. The chain combines TRBV10-3 with TRBJ2-3; 7 bases are a match to TRBD2. Sample: peripheral blood, taken in the third trimester of pregnancy. This receptor was taken from a female donor with multiple sclerosis, enrolled in a pregnancy study. This CDR3 reads CAISGGGGRTDTQYF. The CDR3 DNA is TGTGCCATCAGTGGTGGCGGGGGTAGGACAGATACGCAGTATTTT.